This TCR beta chain is drawn from a study of tumor-infiltrating lymphocytes in glioblastoma multiforme (TCRdb year 2017). About the study as a whole: Whether intratumoral genomic heterogeneity fosters TIL diversity was tested through joint investigation of somatic mutations, TIL diversity and immune response activity. Study-wide conclusions, independent of this receptor: The authors noted that sorting T cells into functional subsets, which was not done in the study, would be a future improvement. Generalizability was limited because only one glioblastoma patient was included in the TCR and somatic mutation analysis. RNA-based TCR sequencing may distort clone frequencies because T cells carry unequal numbers of TCR transcripts.

A note on this clonotype: Its cognate antigen has yet to be identified. One junction end disagrees with the germline gene, perhaps due to a read error.

Using a modified ARM-PCR protocol with multiple V-beta primers and a C-beta primer, the team built TCRB libraries from RNA through three nested multiplex PCR rounds. Starting from 0.5 ug of total RNA, TCRB-specific cDNA was synthesized using ProtoScript II Reverse Transcriptase and a C-beta primer. The description of the TCRB libraries did not mention any unique molecular identifiers. In the third PCR, barcodes and adapters were added over about 25 cycles using Deep VentR (exo-) polymerase, and bands of 250-500 bp were then gel purified. TCRB libraries were sequenced with 250 bp paired-end reads on an Illumina HiSeq 2500. The study's own analysis went as follows. The reads were cleaned with Trimmomatic, merged with FLASH and assigned V, D and J segments with MiGEC before being analyzed in VDJtools. VDJtools was used to calculate the Shannon-Wiener diversity index, which quantified repertoire diversity. TCRdb applied fastp at Q25 and MiXCR to the public reads, then kept only in-frame beta chains. Each CDR3 protein gets just one entry, which takes the most common genes and DNA from the rows behind it. The V and J calls, along with clone size, are taken from TCRdb and not from the paper's own processing. Across this sample there are about 8,400 distinct CDR3 sequences, with about four fifths seen only once. Around 50% of the sample lies in the top ten.

The CDR3, from cysteine to phenylalanine, totals 12 residues. Of all the DNA, just the CDR3 is kept, 36 bases in frame from base 1. The AllPrep DNA/RNA mini kit was used to purify genomic DNA and total RNA at the same time from each of the ten to eleven tumor samples. Every RNA sample had an OD 260/280 ratio above 1.9 and an RNA integrity number above 6.5. Specimen: brain tumor tissue. The TCR comes from a male donor with glioblastoma. The chain uses TRBV12-3 or TRBV12-4 and TRBJ2-5; no D segment can be confidently identified. CDR3 loop: CACSPRIETQYF. In nucleotide form, the sequence is TGTGCCTGCAGTCCCAGGATAGAGACTCAGTACTTC.